The T cell receptor beta chain under discussion was sequenced for a study of shared clonotypes between healthy human individuals. V trimming: 5 bases; J trimming: 1 base; junction bases outside the gene matches: 5. Germline V gives CDR1 MNHEY, CDR2 SMNVEV (reference sequence). The CDR3 contains 16 residues. Assay: immunoSEQ multiplex PCR; the TCRdb copy retains only in-frame clones and omits some. The sample consists of about 180,000 clones, 80% to 95% of them appearing once. Only one count was recorded for this clone. The specimen was naive CD4+ T cells sorted from blood. Subset noted: CD45RA+ positively selected. This chain connects TRBV27 to TRBJ1-1; 12 nucleotides agree with TRBD1. The receptor was derived from a woman aged 30 to 39 in good health. CDR3 nucleotides: TGTGCCAGCAGTCGGGACAGGGGGCAGGGGAACACTGAAGCTTTCTTT. It is translated as CASSRDRGQGNTEAFF.